This entry lists 5 T cell receptor beta chains sequenced from one sample in a study of cytotoxic CD8 clonotypes in ibrutinib-treated CLL. Some clones are missing from TCRdb's copy, which holds only in-frame ones; the method was immunoSEQ multiplex PCR. The sample yields 200,000 or so clones, over 65% seen once. The source material was PBMCs, sampled after 12 months of ibrutinib treatment. Receptors originate from a human donor with chronic lymphocytic leukemia.

The chain employs TRBV11-1 and TRBJ1-2, with TRBD1 identical over 8 bases. This CDR3 spans 17 amino acids. Germline-derived CDR1 and CDR2 are SGHAT and FQDESV (reference sequence). J was trimmed by 0 bases and V by 4 bases; bases with no gene match: 10. The DNA for the CDR3 is TGTGCCAGCAGCTCCCGCACAGGGGGTGTAGCTAACTATGGCTACACCTTC. Translation gives CASSSRTGGVANYGYTF.

The CDR3 DNA follows: TGTGCCAGCAGCGTAGCGGCTAGCGCATACAATGAGCAGTTCTTC. Encoded protein: CASSVAASAYNEQFF. The J gene is TRBJ2-1, the V gene TRBV9; perhaps TRBD2 as D (6 bases). This CDR3 is 15 amino acids long. Trimming pared 0 bases from V and 4 bases from J, leaving 11 bases between. CDR1 is SGDLS and CDR2 is YYNGEE in the germline V gene.

The CDR3 coding sequence is TGTGCCAGCAGTACCCCGGGTAAATTCACTGAAGCTTTCTTT. Encoded protein: CASSTPGKFTEAFF. The chain combines TRBV25-1 with TRBJ1-1; D gene ambiguous. CDR1 and CDR2 (germline): MGHDK, SYGVNS. V dropped 5 bases and J dropped 4 bases, with 14 bases sitting between them. This CDR3 has 14 amino acids.

The rearrangement joins TRBV11-2 to TRBJ2-5, with a possible D match to TRBD1 (5 bases). This CDR3 spans 11 amino acids. V lost 11 bases, J lost 1 base, and 8 bases lay in between. Germline V CDR1 and CDR2: SGHAT, FQNNGV. The CDR3 is CAHRIQETQYF. CDR3 nucleotide sequence: TGTGCCCACAGGATCCAAGAGACCCAGTACTTC.

This chain connects TRBV18 to TRBJ2-1, with 9 bases fitting TRBD2. The CDR3 contains 18 residues. Trimming cost V 3 bases and J 5 bases; bases outside gene matches: 14. Germline CDR1 KGHSH, CDR2 LQKENI. The CDR3 nucleotides are TGTGCCAGCTCACCCCTGCCCCCGGCTAGCGGGGACCACAATGAGCAGTTCTTC. Residues: CASSPLPPASGDHNEQFF.